This T cell receptor beta chain is from a study of identical twins. The study's findings and limits: There were fewer insertions in abundant cord blood beta clonotypes, but memory repertoires showed no such pattern.

TCRdb reprocessed the 5' RACE reads with MiXCR, giving one entry per CDR3 protein. The table lists 450,000 or so distinct CDR3 sequences, 20% to 30% of them singletons. About this clonotype itself: Antigen specificity is unknown.

The CDR3 runs to 16 residues. The V and J ends lost 0 bases and 0 bases respectively, with 10 bases between them. Germline V gene data show CDR1 as MNHEY and CDR2 as SVGAGI. The sample also formed part of further work on T cells expressing NK-cell markers. That work states: Investigators obtained TCR beta repertoires from sorted CD3+CD56+NKG2C+, CD3+CD56+NKG2C- and CD3+CD56-NKG2C+ T cells. In several experiments, an anti-gamma-delta TCR antibody restricted sorting to alpha-beta TCR T cells.

V gene TRBV6-5 combines with J gene TRBJ2-3; the D gene is possibly TRBD2 (5 bases). This TCR was sampled from a woman under 30 in good health. The specimen was CD4+ T cells sorted from blood. In DNA form, the CDR3 reads TGTGCCAGCAGTTACTCGTTTAGAGGGAGCACAGATACGCAGTATTTT. This gives the protein CASSYSFRGSTDTQYF.